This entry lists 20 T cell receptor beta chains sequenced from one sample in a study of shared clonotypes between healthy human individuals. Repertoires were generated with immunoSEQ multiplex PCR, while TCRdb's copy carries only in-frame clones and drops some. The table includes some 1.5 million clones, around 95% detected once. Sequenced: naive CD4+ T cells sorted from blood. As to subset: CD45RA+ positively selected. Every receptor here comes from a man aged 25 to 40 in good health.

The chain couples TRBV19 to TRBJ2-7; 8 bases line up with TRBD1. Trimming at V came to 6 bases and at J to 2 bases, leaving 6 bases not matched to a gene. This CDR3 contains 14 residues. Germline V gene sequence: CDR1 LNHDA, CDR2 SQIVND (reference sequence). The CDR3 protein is CASRGQETTYEQYF. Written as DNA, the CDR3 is TGTGCCAGTAGGGGACAGGAGACAACCTACGAGCAGTACTTC.

This chain's CDR3 is CASSLAHGNTEAFF. In DNA, the CDR3 is TGTGCCAGCAGCTTGGCACATGGAAACACTGAAGCTTTCTTT. V gene TRBV5-5 combines with J gene TRBJ1-1; D is unclear. The CDR3 extends over 14 amino acids. Germline assignment: CDR1 SGHKS and CDR2 YYEKEE (reference sequence). The V end was cut by 0 bases, the J end by 2 bases, with 8 bases between.

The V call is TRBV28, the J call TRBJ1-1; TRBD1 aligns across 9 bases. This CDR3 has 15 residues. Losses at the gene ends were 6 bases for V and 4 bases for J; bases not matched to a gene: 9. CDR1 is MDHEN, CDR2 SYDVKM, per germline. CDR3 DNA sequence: TGTGCCAGCAGCGGGACAGGGAAGGGGTTCACTGAAGCTTTCTTT. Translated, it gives CASSGTGKGFTEAFF. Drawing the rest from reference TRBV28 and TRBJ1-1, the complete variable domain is DVKVTQSSRYLVKRTGEKVFLECVQDMDHENMFWYRQDPGLGLRLIYFSYDVKMKEKGDIPEGYSVSREKKERFSLILESASTNQTSMYLCASSGTGKGFTEAFFGQGTRLTVV.

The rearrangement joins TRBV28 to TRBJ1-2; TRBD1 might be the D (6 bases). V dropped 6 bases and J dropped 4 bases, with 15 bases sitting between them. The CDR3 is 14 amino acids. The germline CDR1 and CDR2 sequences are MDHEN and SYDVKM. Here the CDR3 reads CASRVTGQLYGYTF. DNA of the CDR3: TGTGCCAGCAGGGTAACAGGACAGCTCTATGGCTACACCTTC.

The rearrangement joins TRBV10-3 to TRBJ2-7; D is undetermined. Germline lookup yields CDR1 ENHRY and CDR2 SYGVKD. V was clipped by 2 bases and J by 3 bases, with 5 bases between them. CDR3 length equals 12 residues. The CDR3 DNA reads TGTGCCATCAGTGAGAGGGTCTACGAGCAGTACTTC. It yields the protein CAISERVYEQYF.

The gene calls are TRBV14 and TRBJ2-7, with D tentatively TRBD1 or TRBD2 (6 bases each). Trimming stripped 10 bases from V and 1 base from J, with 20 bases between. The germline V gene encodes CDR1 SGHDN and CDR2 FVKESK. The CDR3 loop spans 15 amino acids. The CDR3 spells CANNHHRGQSYEQYF. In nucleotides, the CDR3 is TGTGCCAACAATCATCACCGGGGGCAGTCCTACGAGCAGTACTTC.

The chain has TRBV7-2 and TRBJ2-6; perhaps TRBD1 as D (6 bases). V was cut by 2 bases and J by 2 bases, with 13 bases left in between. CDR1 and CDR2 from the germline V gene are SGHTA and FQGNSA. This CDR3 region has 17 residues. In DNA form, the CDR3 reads TGTGCCAGCAGCTTAATAGGCCCAGGGGCTGGGGCCAACGTCCTGACTTTC. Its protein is CASSLIGPGAGANVLTF.

CDR3 residues: CASSHNTEAFF. CDR3 bases: TGTGCCAGCAGTCATAACACTGAAGCTTTCTTT. V and J are TRBV11-1 and TRBJ1-1; D call uncertain. Germline CDR1 SGHAT, CDR2 FQDESV (reference sequence). The CDR3 totals 11 residues. V gave up 6 bases and J gave up 2 bases, with 4 bases separating them. The full variable domain, with the rest looked up from reference TRBV11-1 and TRBJ1-1, is EAEVAQSPRYKITEKSQAVAFWCDPISGHATLYWYRQILGQGPELLVQFQDESVVDDSQLPKDRFSAERLKGVDSTLKIQPAELGDSAMYLCASSHNTEAFFGQGTRLTVV.

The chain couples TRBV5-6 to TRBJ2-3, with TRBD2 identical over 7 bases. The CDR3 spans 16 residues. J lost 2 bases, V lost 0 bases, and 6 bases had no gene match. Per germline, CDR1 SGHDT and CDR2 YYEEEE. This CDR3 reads CASSLGAGRHTDTQYF. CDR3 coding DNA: TGTGCCAGCAGCTTGGGAGCGGGACGACACACAGATACGCAGTATTTT.

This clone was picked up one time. CDR3 sequence (DNA): TGCGCCAGCAGCTGGGGGGTACCGGGACAAGACGAGCAGTACTTC. Its translation: CASSWGVPGQDEQYF. This rearrangement joins TRBV5-1 to TRBJ2-7; TRBD1 or TRBD2 may be the D gene (6 bases each). The length of the CDR3 is 15 residues. Germline loops: CDR1 SGHRS, CDR2 YFSETQ. Trimming took off 3 bases at V and 5 bases at J, with 18 bases between the two ends.

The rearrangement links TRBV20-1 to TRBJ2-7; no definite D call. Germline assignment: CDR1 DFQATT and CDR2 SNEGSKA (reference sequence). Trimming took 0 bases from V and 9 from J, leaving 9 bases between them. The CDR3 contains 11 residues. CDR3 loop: CSARDRVGQYF. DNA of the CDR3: TGCAGTGCTAGAGATCGGGTTGGGCAGTACTTC.

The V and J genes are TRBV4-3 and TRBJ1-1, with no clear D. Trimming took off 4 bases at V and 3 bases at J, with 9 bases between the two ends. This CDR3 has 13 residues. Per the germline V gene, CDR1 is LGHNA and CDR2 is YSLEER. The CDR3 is CASSPDGYTEAFF. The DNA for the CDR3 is TGCGCCAGCAGCCCAGACGGCTACACTGAAGCTTTCTTT.

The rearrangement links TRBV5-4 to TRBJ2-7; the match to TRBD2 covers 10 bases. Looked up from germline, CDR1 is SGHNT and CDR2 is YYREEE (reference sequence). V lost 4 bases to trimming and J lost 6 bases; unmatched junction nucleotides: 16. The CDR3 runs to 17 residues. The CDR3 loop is CASSPPPRLAGVGEQYF. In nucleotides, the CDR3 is TGTGCCAGCAGCCCACCCCCGCGGCTAGCGGGAGTGGGCGAGCAGTACTTC.

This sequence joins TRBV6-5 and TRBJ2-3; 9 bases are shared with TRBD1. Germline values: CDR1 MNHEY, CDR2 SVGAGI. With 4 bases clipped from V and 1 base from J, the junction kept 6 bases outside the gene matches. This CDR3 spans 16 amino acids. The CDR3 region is CASSFQTGGGTDTQYF. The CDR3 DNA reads TGTGCCAGCAGTTTTCAGACAGGGGGTGGCACAGATACGCAGTATTTT.

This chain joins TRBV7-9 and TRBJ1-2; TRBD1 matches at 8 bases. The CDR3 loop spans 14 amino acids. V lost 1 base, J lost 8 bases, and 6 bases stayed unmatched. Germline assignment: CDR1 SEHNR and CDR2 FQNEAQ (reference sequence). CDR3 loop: CASSLEGQGAGYTF. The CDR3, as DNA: TGTGCCAGCAGCTTAGAAGGACAGGGTGCGGGCTACACCTTC.

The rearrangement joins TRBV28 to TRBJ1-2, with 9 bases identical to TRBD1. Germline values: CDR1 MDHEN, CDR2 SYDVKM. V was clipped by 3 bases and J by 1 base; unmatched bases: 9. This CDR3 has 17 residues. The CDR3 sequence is CASSFSGTGPFNYGYTF. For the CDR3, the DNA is TGTGCCAGCAGTTTTTCCGGGACAGGGCCTTTTAACTATGGCTACACCTTC.

The CDR3 DNA reads TGTGCCAGCAGTGAAGCAATTCAGGCAGGGTTATGTTATTTT. Protein product: CASSEAIQAGLCYF. The chain links TRBV6-1 to TRBJ2-3; possible D gene TRBD1, 5 bases. The CDR3 is 14 residues long. Germline V lookup: CDR1 MNHNS, CDR2 SASEGT. V was trimmed by 0 bases and J by 15 bases, leaving 19 bases between them.

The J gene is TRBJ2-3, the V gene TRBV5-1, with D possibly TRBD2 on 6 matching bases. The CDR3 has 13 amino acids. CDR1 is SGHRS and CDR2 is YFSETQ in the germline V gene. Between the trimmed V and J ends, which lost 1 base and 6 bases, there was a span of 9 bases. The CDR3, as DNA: TGCGCCAGCAGCTTGTTGGAGGGGGATACGCAGTATTTT. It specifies CASSLLEGDTQYF.

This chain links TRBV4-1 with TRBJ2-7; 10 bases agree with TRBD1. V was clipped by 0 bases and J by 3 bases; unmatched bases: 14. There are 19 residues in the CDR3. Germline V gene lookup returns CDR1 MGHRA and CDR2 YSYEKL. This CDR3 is CASSQDSSGTGVQVYEQYF. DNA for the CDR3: TGCGCCAGCAGCCAAGATTCTTCAGGGACAGGGGTTCAAGTCTACGAGCAGTACTTC.

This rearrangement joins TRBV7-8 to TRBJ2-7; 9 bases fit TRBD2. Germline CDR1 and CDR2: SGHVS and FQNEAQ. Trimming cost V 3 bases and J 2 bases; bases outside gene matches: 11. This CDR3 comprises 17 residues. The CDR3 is CASSLGVTRLAAYEQYF. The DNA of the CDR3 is TGTGCCAGCAGCTTGGGGGTTACGAGACTAGCGGCCTACGAGCAGTACTTC.